This TCR beta chain was profiled in a study of T cell changes during pregnancy in multiple sclerosis. With 5 bases clipped from V and 2 bases from J, the junction kept 11 bases outside the gene matches. The CDR3 runs to 16 residues. Germline V gives CDR1 SGHTA, CDR2 FQGNSA. Clones were read by immunoSEQ multiplex PCR, and TCRdb kept only the in-frame ones, dropping some. The sample includes 40,000 to 60,000 clones, 90% of them seen just once. Sequenced here: peripheral blood, sampled in the first trimester of pregnancy. This chain connects TRBV7-2 to TRBJ1-2; TRBD1 aligns across 7 bases. This TCR derives from a female donor in good health, enrolled as a control in a pregnancy study. The CDR3 bases are TGTGCCAGCAGCCCCCCCCTTTTACAGGGGAACTATGGCTACACCTTC. Translation gives CASSPPLLQGNYGYTF.